These 27 T cell receptor beta chains were sequenced from one sample in a study of molecular identifiers for immune sequencing clone quantification. TCRdb independently ran MiXCR on the PCR reads; one entry per CDR3 protein. This table has a few hundred thousand distinct CDR3 sequences, around a fifth appearing once. The sample taken for sequencing was naive CD8+ T cells from blood, with Jurkat cell RNA spiked in. As for subset: FACS-sorted CD8+CD4-CCR7+CD45RA+ naive T cells. These receptors originate from a human donor in good health. Some libraries in this study had Jurkat cell RNA spiked in.

The chain joins TRBV20-1 to TRBJ2-7; a weak D match, TRBD1 (6 bases). Germline V gives CDR1 DFQATT, CDR2 SNEGSKA (reference sequence). V dropped 0 bases and J dropped 2 bases, with 14 bases sitting between them. The CDR3 contains 15 residues. Here the CDR3 DNA reads TGCAGTGCTAGAGATTCAGGGGACGCGACCTACGAGCAGTACTTC. Translating gives CSARDSGDATYEQYF.

This clonotype was seen ten or more times. V usage is TRBV28 and J usage is TRBJ1-1; no reliable D call. V was pared by 6 bases and J by 0 bases, with 5 bases between. The germline V gene has CDR1 MDHEN and CDR2 SYDVKM. The CDR3 is 12 amino acids. DNA of the CDR3: TGTGCCAGCAGCTTCGTGAACACTGAAGCTTTCTTT. Translated: CASSFVNTEAFF.

As regards this clonotype: An end of the junction differs from the germline gene, which may be a read error. The chain joins TRBV6-2 or TRBV6-3 to TRBJ2-7; D perhaps matches TRBD2 (5 bases). The CDR3 has 15 amino acids. CDR1 is MNHEY, CDR2 SVGEGT, per germline. CDR3 amino acids: CAGSYAANGVYEQYF. The CDR3 region has the DNA TGTGCCGGCAGTTACGCCGCTAACGGGGTATACGAGCAGTACTTC.

Written as DNA, the CDR3 is TGTGCCAGCAGGCCTGGACAGGGTTTTGGTGAGCAGTTCTTC. This encodes CASRPGQGFGEQFF. The chain recombines TRBV5-6 with TRBJ2-1; 8 bases are a match to TRBD1. Losses at the gene ends were 5 bases for V and 9 bases for J; bases not matched to a gene: 10. The CDR3 contains 14 residues. The germline V gene encodes CDR1 SGHDT and CDR2 YYEEEE.

This clonotype appeared a few times. This chain uses TRBV2 with TRBJ1-4; D not resolved. This CDR3 region has 13 residues. V lost 6 bases and J 8 bases, leaving 13 bases between the germline ends. Germline V gene sequence: CDR1 SNHLY, CDR2 FYNNEI. The CDR3, as DNA: TGTGCCAGCAGCTCGGGTTCCTCAGAAAAACTGTTTTTT. It yields the protein CASSSGSSEKLFF.

The sample holds a few counts of this clonotype. The J gene is TRBJ2-7, the V gene TRBV11-2, with unresolved D. V shed 5 bases and J shed 6 bases, with 11 bases lying between them. Germline V gene sequence: CDR1 SGHAT, CDR2 FQNNGV. This CDR3 region has 12 residues. CDR3 DNA sequence: TGTGCCAGCAGCCCACAAGACCTCGAGCAGTACTTC. Its translation is CASSPQDLEQYF.

There are many counts of this clonotype. The chain is built from TRBV12-3 or TRBV12-4 and TRBJ1-1; D remains unclear. The CDR3 totals 15 residues. V dropped 10 bases and J dropped 0 bases, with 18 bases sitting between them. The CDR3 coding sequence is TGTGCCACCGCCGGACTGCTGAACATGAACACTGAAGCTTTCTTT. Its protein is CATAGLLNMNTEAFF.

This clonotype has ten or more counts. This chain joins TRBV29-1 and TRBJ1-1; D is unresolved. The germline V gene encodes CDR1 SQVTM and CDR2 ANQGSEA. The length of the CDR3 is 13 residues. Trimming stripped 6 bases from V and 10 bases from J, with 21 bases between. CDR3 region: CSVARGREQRAFF. CDR3 coding DNA: TGCAGCGTAGCCCGAGGCCGGGAACAGCGAGCTTTCTTT.

This clonotype has just a few counts. The V call is TRBV24-1, the J call TRBJ2-2, with TRBD1 matching 7 bases. CDR1 and CDR2 (germline): KGHDR, SFDVKD. This CDR3 is built from 17 residues. V trimming: 4 bases; J trimming: 1 base; junction bases outside the gene matches: 8. As DNA, the CDR3 is TGTGCCACCAGTGAATCTTCGGACAGGAGGAACACCGGGGAGCTGTTTTTT. Translation gives CATSESSDRRNTGELFF.

This clonotype was seen many times. The rearrangement links TRBV30 to TRBJ2-7, with a possible D match to TRBD1 (6 bases). This CDR3 comprises 11 residues. Per the germline V gene, CDR1 is GTSNPN and CDR2 is SVGIG (reference sequence). Trimming removed 3 bases from V and 6 bases from J, with 9 bases in between. CDR3 in amino acids: CAWRQGPEQYF. For the CDR3, the DNA is TGTGCCTGGAGACAGGGACCCGAGCAGTACTTC.

The table lists this clonotype with a few counts. The chain joins TRBV4-3 to TRBJ2-1, with D perhaps TRBD2 (5 bases). This CDR3 is built from 15 residues. With 4 bases removed from V and 5 bases from J, the gap between germline ends came to 15 bases. In germline, CDR1 is LGHNA, CDR2 YSLEER. DNA for the CDR3: TGCGCCAGCAGCCTCGACTACAAAGCTCACAATGAGCAGTTCTTC. Amino acid sequence: CASSLDYKAHNEQFF.

Of note for this clonotype: A single base separates this from a much larger clone, so it may be a read error. The CDR3 loop is CASSYSRADEQYF. CDR3 coding DNA: TGTGCCAGCAGTTACTCAAGGGCAGACGAGCAGTACTTC. The chain uses TRBV6-6 and TRBJ2-7; D remains unclear. V was pared by 0 bases and J by 5 bases, with 8 bases between. Germline V gives CDR1 MNHNY, CDR2 SVGAGI (reference sequence). CDR3 length: 13 residues.

This clonotype was seen only a few times. V gene TRBV7-8 combines with J gene TRBJ2-5, with 9 bases that match TRBD1. Germline V gene sequence: CDR1 SGHVS, CDR2 FQNEAQ. This CDR3 has 15 amino acids. The V gene end was trimmed by 3 bases and the J gene end by 5 bases; junction bases not matched to a gene: 7. The CDR3 sequence is CASSFRDRVLETQYF. CDR3 DNA: TGTGCCAGCAGCTTTCGGGACAGGGTTTTGGAGACCCAGTACTTC. The full variable domain, rest sourced from reference TRBV7-8 and TRBJ2-5, is GAGVSQSPRYKVAKRGQDVALRCDPISGHVSLFWYQQALGQGPEFLTYFQNEAQLDKSGLPSDRFFAERPEGSVSTLKIQRTQQEDSAVYLCASSFRDRVLETQYFGPGTRLLVL.

Details on this clonotype: The junction and the germline gene differ at one end; a read error may be behind it. This chain links TRBV20-1 with TRBJ2-7; 9 positions agree with TRBD2. CDR3 length: 14 residues. CDR1 and CDR2 from the germline V gene are DFQATT and SNEGSKA (reference sequence). The CDR3 reads CSTRGTSSYDEQYF. CDR3 coding DNA: TGCAGTACTAGGGGGACTAGCAGTTATGACGAGCAGTACTTC.

This clonotype has a handful of counts. The chain recombines TRBV27 with TRBJ1-3; D might be TRBD1 (6 bases). Per the germline V gene, CDR1 is MNHEY and CDR2 is SMNVEV (reference sequence). The germline V and J ends were trimmed by 5 bases and 0 bases, with 20 bases remaining between them. The CDR3 is 18 residues long. The CDR3 loop is CASSPIFGGLLSGNTIYF. In DNA form, the CDR3 reads TGTGCCAGCAGTCCCATTTTCGGGGGCCTTCTCTCTGGAAACACCATATATTTT.

This clonotype was counted ten times or more. The CDR3 coding sequence is TGTGCCAGCAGCTCAGGGACAGACCCAAATCAGCCCCAGCATTTT. Translation gives CASSSGTDPNQPQHF. This chain uses TRBV13 with TRBJ1-5; the match to TRBD1 covers 7 bases. The CDR3 covers 15 residues. Germline V gene lookup returns CDR1 PRHDT and CDR2 FYEKMQ (reference sequence). V was pared by 4 bases and J by 4 bases, with 7 bases of the junction left unmatched.

This clonotype occurred a few times. The V and J genes are TRBV4-3 and TRBJ2-3; D call uncertain. In germline, CDR1 is LGHNA, CDR2 YSLEER. The CDR3 runs to 14 residues. V lost 0 bases and J lost 6, with 10 bases in between. CDR3 residues: CASSQESLGDTQYF. The CDR3 nucleotides read TGCGCCAGCAGCCAAGAGTCCTTAGGGGATACGCAGTATTTT.

This clonotype has more than one count but fewer than ten. This chain connects TRBV15 to TRBJ1-5; D remains ambiguous. The germline gives CDR1 LNHNV, CDR2 YYDKDF (reference sequence). Trimming removed 0 bases from V and 5 bases from J, with 8 bases in between. The CDR3 totals 14 residues. CDR3 sequence reads: CATSRDRRHQPQHF. DNA for the CDR3: TGTGCCACCAGCAGAGATCGCCGCCATCAGCCCCAGCATTTT. The full variable domain, in which reference TRBV15 and TRBJ1-5 provide the parts outside the CDR3, is DAMVIQNPRYQVTQFGKPVTLSCSQTLNHNVMYWYQQKSSQAPKLLFHYYDKDFNNEADTPDNFQSRRPNTSFCFLDIRSPGLGDTAMYLCATSRDRRHQPQHFGDGTRLSIL.

This chain uses TRBV7-6 with TRBJ1-1, with 10 bases identical to TRBD1. V was pared by 6 bases and J by 9 bases, with 10 bases of the junction left unmatched. CDR1 and CDR2 (germline): SGHVS, FNYEAQ. This CDR3 is 14 amino acids long. Written as DNA, the CDR3 is TGTGCCAGCAGTCTAACTGGGACAGGGGATCAAGCTTTCTTT. Translated: CASSLTGTGDQAFF.

This clonotype was seen only a few times. The J gene is TRBJ2-5, the V gene TRBV4-3, with TRBD2 matching 10 bases. Germline values: CDR1 LGHNA, CDR2 YSLEER. V was clipped by 0 bases and J by 3 bases; unmatched bases: 7. This CDR3 comprises 17 residues. This chain's CDR3 is CASSQESVGTSEETQYF. As DNA, the CDR3 is TGCGCCAGCAGCCAAGAATCGGTGGGGACTAGCGAAGAGACCCAGTACTTC.

As for this clonotype: This may stem from a read error, because a much larger clone lies one nucleotide away. The chain employs TRBV20-1 and TRBJ2-7, with 9 bases matching TRBD1. J lost 4 bases, V lost 3 bases, and 13 bases had no gene match. The V gene's germline CDR1 is DFQATT and CDR2 SNEGSKA (reference sequence). The CDR3 is 16 residues long. This CDR3 reads CSASLGQGTVWYEQYF. DNA for the CDR3: TGCAGTGCTAGTCTGGGACAGGGAACTGTCTGGTACGAGCAGTACTTC.

This clonotype was recorded at least ten times. The chain links TRBV29-1 to TRBJ2-3; D may be TRBD2 (6 bases). The CDR3 is made up of 14 amino acids. Trimming cost V 3 bases and J 6 bases, with 16 bases left between them. Germline values: CDR1 SQVTM, CDR2 ANQGSEA. CDR3 amino acids: CSVEGGSGEDTQYF. CDR3 nucleotides: TGCAGCGTTGAGGGGGGAAGCGGCGAGGATACGCAGTATTTT.

V gene TRBV4-1 combines with J gene TRBJ2-4; possibly TRBD1 for D (7 bases). The CDR3 sequence is 16 residues long. CDR1 is MGHRA and CDR2 is YSYEKL in the germline V gene. Between the trimmed V and J ends, which lost 1 base and 5 bases, there was a span of 15 bases. The CDR3 DNA follows: TGCGCCAGCAGCCAAGCAGGGGGGCAGGGGGAAAACATTCAGTACTTC. Encoded protein: CASSQAGGQGENIQYF.

This clonotype appeared many times. This chain uses TRBV4-3 with TRBJ2-2, with 7 bases lining up with TRBD2. V was clipped by 0 bases and J by 5 bases; unmatched bases: 6. The CDR3 has 16 residues. Germline loops: CDR1 LGHNA, CDR2 YSLEER. In DNA form, the CDR3 reads TGCGCCAGCAGCCAAGATTCCGGGGGGACGACCGGGGAGCTGTTTTTT. Amino acid sequence: CASSQDSGGTTGELFF.

The table lists this clonotype with a few counts. The J gene is TRBJ2-7, the V gene TRBV6-2 or TRBV6-3; a weak D match, TRBD2 (5 bases). V was trimmed by 8 bases and J by 1 base, leaving 15 bases between them. From germline, CDR1 is MNHEY and CDR2 SVGEGT. The CDR3 totals 14 residues. In DNA form, the CDR3 reads TGTGCCAGCGAGGGCCTGGGAGTTTCCTACGAGCAGTACTTC. Translation: CASEGLGVSYEQYF.

In its sample, this clonotype was seen a few times. The chain is built from TRBV27 and TRBJ2-7, with D perhaps TRBD1 or TRBD2 (5 bases each). Germline CDR1 and CDR2: MNHEY and SMNVEV (reference sequence). CDR3 length: 14 residues. V dropped 6 bases and J dropped 0 bases, with 12 bases sitting between them. In DNA, the CDR3 is TGTGCCAGCAGAGTAGGGGAGAGCTCCTACGAGCAGTACTTC. This encodes CASRVGESSYEQYF.

This clonotype has at least ten counts. This rearrangement joins TRBV7-9 to TRBJ2-3; TRBD2 might be the D (6 bases). Trimming stripped 1 base from V and 1 base from J, with 9 bases between. Germline V lookup: CDR1 SEHNR, CDR2 FQNEAQ (reference sequence). The CDR3 spans 15 residues. The CDR3 DNA reads TGTGCCAGCAGCTTAGTCTCGGGAGGCACAGATACGCAGTATTTT. Protein sequence: CASSLVSGGTDTQYF.